These 30 T cell receptor beta chains were sequenced from one sample in a study of Ad26.COV2.S vaccination and SARS-CoV-2 variants. The data were produced by immunoSEQ multiplex PCR, yet TCRdb's version contains in-frame clones alone and is incomplete. The table includes about 400,000 clones, 80% to 90% detected once. Treatment described: around 19 received Ad26.COV2.S at low or high dose, single or two shots; 5 received placebo; per-sample allocation not given. Each sample was drawn 63 days after the first injection (of vaccine or placebo). Source: peripheral blood, taken in a trial of Ad26.COV2.S vaccine versus placebo. The receptors originated from a person between 18 and 65 years old who received the Ad26.COV2.S COVID-19 vaccine or a placebo.

The sample holds one count of this clone. The chain is built from TRBV27 and TRBJ2-4; 9 bases agree with TRBD1. Unmatched junction bases numbered 2, after V lost 2 bases and J lost 6 bases. The CDR3 totals 14 residues. Per the germline V gene, CDR1 is MNHEY and CDR2 is SMNVEV (reference sequence). CDR3 in DNA: TGTGCCAGCAGTTTAAGACAGGGGGGAAACATTCAGTACTTC. This encodes CASSLRQGGNIQYF.

This chain links TRBV4-3 with TRBJ1-2; 8 bases are shared with TRBD1. The CDR3 extends over 14 amino acids. The junction had 3 bases not matched to a gene; V was cut back by 0 bases and J by 6 bases. Germline V CDR1 and CDR2: LGHNA, YSLEER. In nucleotides, the CDR3 is TGCGCCAGCAGCCAAGATCGGACAGGGAATGGCTACACCTTC. Translating gives CASSQDRTGNGYTF.

The genes are TRBV4-1 and TRBJ2-7; TRBD2 agrees at 10 bases. Trimming took 4 bases from V and 2 from J; bases not matched to a gene: 8. This CDR3 spans 16 amino acids. Germline V gene data show CDR1 as MGHRA and CDR2 as YSYEKL. The CDR3, as DNA: TGCGCCAGCAGCCTTTTCGGACTAGCGGAAACCTACGAGCAGTACTTC. The encoded protein is CASSLFGLAETYEQYF.

Regarding this clone: Within the sample, other DNA sequences also encode this same CDR3. V is TRBV29-1 and J is TRBJ1-1, with D possibly TRBD1 on 6 matching bases. The CDR3 runs to 12 residues. With 4 bases removed from V and 4 bases from J, the gap between germline ends came to 10 bases. Per the germline V gene, CDR1 is SQVTM and CDR2 is ANQGSEA. In DNA, the CDR3 is TGCAGCGTTGTCGGGGGCGGCACTGAAGCTTTCTTT. Protein product: CSVVGGGTEAFF.

Comments on this clone: The sample holds other DNA sequences that translate to the same CDR3. This rearrangement joins TRBV6-4 to TRBJ2-5; D perhaps matches TRBD2 (5 bases). The CDR3 runs to 13 residues. CDR1 is MRHNA and CDR2 is SNTAGT in the germline V gene. V was pared by 6 bases and J by 4 bases, with 12 bases between. DNA of the CDR3: TGTGCCAGCAGCCCTCGAGAGGGAGAGACCCAGTACTTC. This translates into CASSPREGETQYF.

This clone was detected only once. Germline and junction disagree at one end, which may indicate a read error. The chain recombines TRBV7-3 with TRBJ1-1; no firm D call. CDR3 length: 13 residues. Germline loops: CDR1 SGHTA, CDR2 FQGTGA. The CDR3 loop reads CASSLTGPAEAFF. The CDR3 DNA sequence: TGTGCCAGCAGCCTAACCGGACCCGCAGAAGCTTTCTTT.

The V call is TRBV18, the J call TRBJ1-6; possible D gene TRBD1, 6 bases. The CDR3 totals 15 residues. CDR1 and CDR2 (germline): KGHSH, LQKENI. V was trimmed by 5 bases and J by 7 bases, leaving 15 bases between them. The CDR3 DNA is TGTGCCAGCTCAGCCGGACAGATAGAAAATTCACCCCTCCACTTT. It is translated as CASSAGQIENSPLHF. Full variable domain (rest looked up from reference TRBV18 and TRBJ1-6): NAGVMQNPRHLVRRRGQEARLRCSPMKGHSHVYWYRQLPEEGLKFMVYLQKENIIDESGMPKERFSAEFPKEGPSILRIQQVVRGDSAAYFCASSAGQIENSPLHFGNGTRLTVT.

The genes are TRBV3-1 (or the pseudogene TRBV3-2) and TRBJ1-2; D not certain. This CDR3 contains 16 residues. The germline gives CDR1 LGHDT, CDR2 YNNKEL (reference sequence). V was cut by 1 base and J by 4 bases, with 16 bases left in between. The CDR3 region has the DNA TGTGCCAGCAGCCAAGCGAAGCTAACCTTAGGCTATGGCTACACCTTC. The encoded protein is CASSQAKLTLGYGYTF.

The chain has TRBV6-6 and TRBJ1-4; D gene ambiguous. The CDR3 runs 17 residues. With 5 bases removed from V and 0 bases from J, the gap between germline ends came to 16 bases. Germline values: CDR1 MNHNY, CDR2 SVGAGI (reference sequence). The CDR3 DNA reads as TGTGCCAGCAGTCGTCGACGGAGCCCTGCAACTAATGAAAAACTGTTTTTT. It translates to CASSRRRSPATNEKLFF.

The chain uses TRBV27 and TRBJ1-5; D call uncertain. Germline V gives CDR1 MNHEY, CDR2 SMNVEV (reference sequence). There are 13 residues in the CDR3. Trimming took 4 bases from V and 3 from J, leaving 7 bases between them. CDR3 residues: CASSWSYNQPQHF. As DNA, the CDR3 is TGTGCCAGCAGTTGGAGTTACAATCAGCCCCAGCATTTT.

This clone has only a few counts. The chain employs TRBV27 and TRBJ1-4; 8 nucleotides line up with TRBD1. This CDR3 has 14 residues. V was clipped by 5 bases and J by 6 bases; unmatched bases: 5. CDR1 and CDR2 (germline): MNHEY, SMNVEV (reference sequence). CDR3 nucleotide sequence: TGTGCCAGCAGTCCTACAGGGGGACATGAAAAACTGTTTTTT. Amino acids: CASSPTGGHEKLFF.

CDR3 sequence reads: CASSEIRVMNTEAFF. The CDR3 DNA reads as TGTGCCAGTAGTGAAATCAGGGTGATGAACACTGAAGCTTTCTTT. The chain uses TRBV19 and TRBJ1-1; tentatively, D is TRBD1 (5 bases). Germline-derived CDR1 and CDR2 are LNHDA and SQIVND (reference sequence). The CDR3 has 15 amino acids. V lost 5 bases and J 0 bases, leaving 13 bases between the germline ends.

There are a few counts of this clone. The chain combines TRBV7-9 with TRBJ2-7; TRBD1 matches 10 bases. The CDR3 is made up of 12 amino acids. Germline CDR1 is SEHNR and CDR2 is FQNEAQ (reference sequence). The V and J ends lost 8 bases and 9 bases, in that order; junction bases with no gene match: 7. The CDR3 bases are TGTGCCAGCCTAGGGGACAGGGGTGCGCAGTACTTC. Protein product: CASLGDRGAQYF.

The sample holds a few counts of this clone. The chain combines TRBV11-2 with TRBJ1-2, with a possible D match to TRBD1 (5 bases). Trimming left V 7 bases short and J 8 bases short, with 17 bases between. Germline V gene sequence: CDR1 SGHAT, CDR2 FQNNGV. There are 13 residues in the CDR3. Here the CDR3 DNA reads TGTGCCAGCACCCCATGGGCGGGGCGAGGCTACACCTTC. Translated: CASTPWAGRGYTF.

V gene TRBV18 combines with J gene TRBJ2-5, with TRBD2 as a possible D gene (6 bases). The V gene's germline CDR1 is KGHSH and CDR2 LQKENI. V shed 5 bases and J shed 5 bases, with 12 bases lying between them. The CDR3 extends over 13 amino acids. CDR3 loop: CASSEDGGETQYF. In DNA, the CDR3 is TGTGCCAGCTCAGAGGACGGAGGGGAGACCCAGTACTTC.

The V gene is TRBV7-3, the J gene TRBJ2-3; possibly TRBD1 for D (6 bases). Per germline, CDR1 SGHTA and CDR2 FQGTGA. Trimming left V 2 bases short and J 1 base short, with 10 bases between. There are 15 residues in the CDR3. In DNA, the CDR3 is TGTGCCAGCAGCTTATACAGGGAAGGCACAGATACGCAGTATTTT. It codes for CASSLYREGTDTQYF.

This clone was detected a few times. This CDR3 is CATSGGQSTYGYTF. The CDR3 DNA reads as TGTGCCACCAGTGGGGGACAGAGCACGTACGGCTACACCTTC. The genes are TRBV15 and TRBJ1-2; 7 bases line up with TRBD1. The junction had 12 bases not matched to a gene; V was cut back by 6 bases and J by 8 bases. Germline V gene lookup returns CDR1 LNHNV and CDR2 YYDKDF (reference sequence). There are 14 residues in the CDR3.

V is TRBV23-1 and J is TRBJ2-1; TRBD1 might be the D (5 bases). TRBV23-1 qualifies as an ORF whose function is uncertain. The CDR3 contains 15 residues. V was trimmed by 2 bases and J by 7 bases, leaving 15 bases between them. CDR3 DNA sequence: TGCGCCAGCAGTCAAGGCAGGGCTCGATGGAATGAGCAGTTCTTC. Its protein is CASSQGRARWNEQFF.

V is TRBV18 and J is TRBJ1-5; D is possibly TRBD1 (5 bases). The V gene lost 3 bases and the J gene lost 6 bases, with 12 bases spanning the gap. Per germline, CDR1 KGHSH and CDR2 LQKENI. The CDR3 has 14 residues. The CDR3 here is CASSPTQGGQPQHF. In DNA, the CDR3 is TGTGCCAGCTCACCGACTCAGGGCGGTCAGCCCCAGCATTTT.

This clone has a single count. The chain carries TRBV7-9 and TRBJ2-7; D not resolved. The CDR3 is 13 amino acids. Germline values: CDR1 SEHNR, CDR2 FQNEAQ (reference sequence). Trimming took 4 bases from V and 1 from J, leaving 8 bases between them. The CDR3 DNA follows: TGTGCCAGCAGCTCGAGGCTATCCTACGAGCAGTACTTC. It specifies CASSSRLSYEQYF.

This clone was detected once. The rearrangement joins TRBV18 to TRBJ1-1; perhaps TRBD1 as D (6 bases). Germline CDR1 and CDR2: KGHSH and LQKENI. The CDR3 is 16 residues long. The ends were cut back, 4 bases at V and 2 bases at J, with 17 bases in the middle. The CDR3 bases are TGTGCCAGCTCACGTCGGACCGGGGGCGGTAACACTGAAGCTTTCTTT. Translation gives CASSRRTGGGNTEAFF.

CDR3 region: CASTIAGTGYYGYTF. In DNA, the CDR3 is TGTGCCAGCACCATTGCCGGGACAGGGTACTATGGCTACACCTTC. The chain uses TRBV27 and TRBJ1-2, with 9 positions matching TRBD1. The CDR3 sequence is 15 residues long. Trimming removed 7 bases from V and 3 bases from J; junction bases left unmatched: 9. The V gene's germline CDR1 is MNHEY and CDR2 SMNVEV (reference sequence).

This chain links TRBV18 with TRBJ1-1; D gene unclear. In germline, CDR1 is KGHSH, CDR2 LQKENI. The CDR3 has 13 amino acids. Trimming took 2 bases from V and 5 from J, leaving 9 bases between them. CDR3: CASSPASFTEAFF. CDR3 nucleotides: TGTGCCAGCTCACCAGCGTCCTTTACTGAAGCTTTCTTT.

This chain connects TRBV5-1 to TRBJ2-3, with 13 bases aligning to TRBD2. Trimming took 4 bases from V and 2 from J; bases not matched to a gene: 7. From germline, CDR1 is SGHRS and CDR2 YFSETQ. CDR3 size: 17 residues. The CDR3 loop is CASSSWTSGRDTDTQYF. CDR3 coding DNA: TGCGCCAGCAGCAGCTGGACTAGCGGGAGAGACACAGATACGCAGTATTTT. The entire variable domain, with the rest obtained from reference TRBV5-1 and TRBJ2-3, is as follows: KAGVTQTPRYLIKTRGQQVTLSCSPISGHRSVSWYQQTPGQGLQFLFEYFSETQRNKGNFPGRFSGRQFSNSRSEMNVSTLELGDSALYLCASSSWTSGRDTDTQYFGPGTRLTVL.

The chain couples TRBV5-1 to TRBJ2-1; 8 nucleotides align to TRBD2. CDR1 and CDR2 from the germline V gene are SGHRS and YFSETQ. The CDR3 contains 14 residues. With 4 bases clipped from V and 7 bases from J, the junction kept 7 bases outside the gene matches. CDR3 DNA: TGCGCCAGCAGCGTGAGCGGGAGTAAAAATGAGCAGTTCTTC. This encodes CASSVSGSKNEQFF.

V gene TRBV20-1 combines with J gene TRBJ2-3; D unresolved. Germline values: CDR1 DFQATT, CDR2 SNEGSKA (reference sequence). The CDR3 is 11 residues long. V was shortened by 4 bases and J by 7 bases, with 9 bases between the two germline ends. The CDR3 DNA reads TGCAGTGCTACTGATTCCCATACGCAGTATTTT. This codes for CSATDSHTQYF.

This clone was seen a handful of times. V is TRBV7-3 and J is TRBJ1-6; D is undetermined. Germline V gene sequence: CDR1 SGHTA, CDR2 FQGTGA. The V and J ends lost 5 bases and 7 bases respectively, with 12 bases between them. The CDR3 loop spans 14 amino acids. DNA for the CDR3: TGTGCCAGCAGCCAATCGGGCTTCAATTCACCCCTCCACTTT. It translates to CASSQSGFNSPLHF.

This sequence joins TRBV6-6 and TRBJ1-1; D remains ambiguous. This CDR3 region has 16 residues. Germline loops: CDR1 MNHNY, CDR2 SVGAGI (reference sequence). V lost 2 bases, J lost 2 bases, and 15 bases lay in between. CDR3 DNA sequence: TGTGCCAGCAGTTACAACCCTACATGGGTAAACACTGAAGCTTTCTTT. Translation gives CASSYNPTWVNTEAFF.

This clone came up once. The chain joins TRBV5-1 to TRBJ2-3, with TRBD2 matching 9 bases. This CDR3 is 16 amino acids long. In germline, CDR1 is SGHRS, CDR2 YFSETQ. The V gene end was trimmed by 0 bases and the J gene end by 4 bases; junction bases not matched to a gene: 6. In DNA form, the CDR3 reads TGCGCCAGCAGCTTGGCCGGTGGCGGGAGGGCAGATACGCAGTATTTT. Amino acid sequence: CASSLAGGGRADTQYF.

The rearrangement joins TRBV5-1 to TRBJ2-1; D is perhaps TRBD2 (5 bases). This CDR3 has 14 amino acids. Germline CDR1 is SGHRS and CDR2 is YFSETQ. V shed 8 bases and J shed 2 bases, with 14 bases lying between them. The CDR3 DNA reads as TGCGCCAGTTTCACAGCGGAGACCTACAATGAGCAGTTCTTC. Residues: CASFTAETYNEQFF.